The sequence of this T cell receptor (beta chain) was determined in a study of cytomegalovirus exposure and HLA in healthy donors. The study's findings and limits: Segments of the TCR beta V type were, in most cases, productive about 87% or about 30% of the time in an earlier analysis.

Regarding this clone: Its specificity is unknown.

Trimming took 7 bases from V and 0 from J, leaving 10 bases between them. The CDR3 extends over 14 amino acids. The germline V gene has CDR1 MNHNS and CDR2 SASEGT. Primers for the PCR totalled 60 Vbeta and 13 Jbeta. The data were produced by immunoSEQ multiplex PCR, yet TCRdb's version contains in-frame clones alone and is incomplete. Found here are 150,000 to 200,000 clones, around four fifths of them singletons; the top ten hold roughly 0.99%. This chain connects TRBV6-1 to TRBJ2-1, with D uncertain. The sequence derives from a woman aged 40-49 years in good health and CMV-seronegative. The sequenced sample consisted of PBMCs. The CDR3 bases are TGTGCCAGCATCCCAACAAGCTCCTACAATGAGCAGTTCTTC. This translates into CASIPTSSYNEQFF.